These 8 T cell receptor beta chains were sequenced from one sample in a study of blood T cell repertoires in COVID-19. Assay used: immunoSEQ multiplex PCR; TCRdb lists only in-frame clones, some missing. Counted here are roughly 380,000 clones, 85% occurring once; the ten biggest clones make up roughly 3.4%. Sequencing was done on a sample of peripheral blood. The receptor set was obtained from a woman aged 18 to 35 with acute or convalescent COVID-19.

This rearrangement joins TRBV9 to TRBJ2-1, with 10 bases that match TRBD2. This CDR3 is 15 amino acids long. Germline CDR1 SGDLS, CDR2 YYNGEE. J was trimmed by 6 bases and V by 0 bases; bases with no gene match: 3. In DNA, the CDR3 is TGTGCCAGCAGCGTAGTGGCTAGCGGGGGCAATGAGCAGTTCTTC. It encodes CASSVVASGGNEQFF.

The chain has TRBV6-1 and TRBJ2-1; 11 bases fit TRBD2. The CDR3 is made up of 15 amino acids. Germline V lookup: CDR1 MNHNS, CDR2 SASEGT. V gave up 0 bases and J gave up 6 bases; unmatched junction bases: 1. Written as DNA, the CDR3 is TGTGCCAGCAGTGAAGCTAGCGGGGGGGCCAATGAGCAGTTCTTC. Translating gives CASSEASGGANEQFF.

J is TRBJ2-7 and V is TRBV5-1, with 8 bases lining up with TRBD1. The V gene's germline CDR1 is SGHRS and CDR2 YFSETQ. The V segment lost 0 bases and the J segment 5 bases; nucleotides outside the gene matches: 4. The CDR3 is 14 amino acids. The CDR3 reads CASSLGQGIHEQYF. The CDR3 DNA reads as TGCGCCAGCAGCTTGGGACAGGGGATCCACGAGCAGTACTTC.

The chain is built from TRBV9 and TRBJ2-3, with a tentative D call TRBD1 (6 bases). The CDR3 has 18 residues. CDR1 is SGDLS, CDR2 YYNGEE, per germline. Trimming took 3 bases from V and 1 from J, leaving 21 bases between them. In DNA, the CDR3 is TGTGCCAGCAGCGCCGGTAACTCCGGGACACAACGCACAGATACGCAGTATTTT. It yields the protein CASSAGNSGTQRTDTQYF.

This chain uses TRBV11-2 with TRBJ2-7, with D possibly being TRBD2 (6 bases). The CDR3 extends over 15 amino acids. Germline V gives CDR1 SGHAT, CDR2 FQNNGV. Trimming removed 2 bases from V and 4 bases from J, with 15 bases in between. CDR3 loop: CASSLSRDLPYEQYF. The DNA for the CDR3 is TGTGCCAGCAGCTTAAGCCGGGACTTACCTTACGAGCAGTACTTC.

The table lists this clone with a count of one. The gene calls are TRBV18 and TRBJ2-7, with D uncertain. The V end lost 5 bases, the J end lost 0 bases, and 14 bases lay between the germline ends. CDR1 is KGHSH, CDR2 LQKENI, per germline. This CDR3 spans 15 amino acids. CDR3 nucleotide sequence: TGTGCCAGCTCAACCGAGACGGGTAGCTCCTACGAGCAGTACTTC. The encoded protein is CASSTETGSSYEQYF.

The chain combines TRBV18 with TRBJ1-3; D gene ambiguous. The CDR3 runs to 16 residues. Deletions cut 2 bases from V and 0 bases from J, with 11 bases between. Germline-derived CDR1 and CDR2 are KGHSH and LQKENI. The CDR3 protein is CASSPSPPSSGNTIYF. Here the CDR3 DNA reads TGTGCCAGCTCACCATCCCCCCCCAGCTCTGGAAACACCATATATTTT.

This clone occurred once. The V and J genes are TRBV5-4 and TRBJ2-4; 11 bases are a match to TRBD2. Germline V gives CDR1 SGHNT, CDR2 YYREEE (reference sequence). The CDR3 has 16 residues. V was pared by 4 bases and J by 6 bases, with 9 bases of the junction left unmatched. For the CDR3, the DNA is TGTGCCAGCAGCACCGAGACCGGGACTAGCGGAAACATTCAGTACTTC. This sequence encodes CASSTETGTSGNIQYF.